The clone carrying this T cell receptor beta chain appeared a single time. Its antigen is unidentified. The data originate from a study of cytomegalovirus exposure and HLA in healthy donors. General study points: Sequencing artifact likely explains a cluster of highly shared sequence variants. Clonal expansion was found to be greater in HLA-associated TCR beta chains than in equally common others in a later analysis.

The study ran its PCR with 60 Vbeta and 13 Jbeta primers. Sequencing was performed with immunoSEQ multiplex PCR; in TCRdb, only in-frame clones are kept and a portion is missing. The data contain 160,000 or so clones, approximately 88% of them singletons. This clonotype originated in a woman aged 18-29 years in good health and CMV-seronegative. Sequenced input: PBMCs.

The CDR3 nucleotides are TGTGCCAGCAGCTTGGCCCACAGGGGGAACTCCTACAATGAGCAGTTCTTC. It specifies CASSLAHRGNSYNEQFF. The chain is built from TRBV5-4 and TRBJ2-1, with 8 bases aligning to TRBD1. Germline-derived CDR1 and CDR2 are SGHNT and YYREEE (reference sequence). The length of the CDR3 is 17 residues. The V segment lost 0 bases and the J segment 0 bases; nucleotides outside the gene matches: 5.